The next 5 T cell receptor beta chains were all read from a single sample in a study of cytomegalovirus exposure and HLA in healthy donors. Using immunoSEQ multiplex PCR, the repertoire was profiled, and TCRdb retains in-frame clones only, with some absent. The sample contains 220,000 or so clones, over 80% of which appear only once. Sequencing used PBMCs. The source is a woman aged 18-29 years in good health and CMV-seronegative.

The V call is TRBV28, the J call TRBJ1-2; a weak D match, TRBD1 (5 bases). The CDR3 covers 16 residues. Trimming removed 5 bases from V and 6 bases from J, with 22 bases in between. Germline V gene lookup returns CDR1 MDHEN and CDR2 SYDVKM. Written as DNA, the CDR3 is TGTGCCAGCAGTACCGGACCCGGGACGGGCTTCGATGGCTACACCTTC. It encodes CASSTGPGTGFDGYTF.

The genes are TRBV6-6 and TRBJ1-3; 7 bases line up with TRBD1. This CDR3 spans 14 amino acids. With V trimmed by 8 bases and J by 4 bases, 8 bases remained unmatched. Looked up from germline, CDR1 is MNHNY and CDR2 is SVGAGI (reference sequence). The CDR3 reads CASATEGAGNTIYF. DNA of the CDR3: TGTGCCAGCGCAACGGAGGGGGCAGGAAACACCATATATTTT.

The CDR3 is CASSMGGVGYTF. In nucleotides, the CDR3 is TGTGCCAGTAGTATGGGAGGGGTCGGCTACACCTTC. V is TRBV19 and J is TRBJ1-2, with a tentative D call TRBD1 (5 bases). CDR1 and CDR2 from the germline V gene are LNHDA and SQIVND (reference sequence). V shed 3 bases and J shed 8 bases, with 10 bases lying between them. The CDR3 loop spans 12 amino acids.

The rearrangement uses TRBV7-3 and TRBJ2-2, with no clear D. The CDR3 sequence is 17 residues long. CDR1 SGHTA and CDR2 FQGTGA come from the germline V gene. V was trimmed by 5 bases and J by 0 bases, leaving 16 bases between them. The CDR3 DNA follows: TGTGCCAGCAGCGTAAAATCCGGGCGGCCGAACACCGGGGAGCTGTTTTTT. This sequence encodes CASSVKSGRPNTGELFF.

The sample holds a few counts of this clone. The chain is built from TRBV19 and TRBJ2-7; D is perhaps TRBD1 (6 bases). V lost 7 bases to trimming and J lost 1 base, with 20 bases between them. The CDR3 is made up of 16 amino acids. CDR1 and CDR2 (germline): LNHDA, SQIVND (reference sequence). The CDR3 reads CASKRRADRWSYEQYF. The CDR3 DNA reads TGTGCCAGTAAGCGGCGGGCCGACAGGTGGTCCTACGAGCAGTACTTC.